This record looks at one T cell receptor (beta chain) sequence and its context. This specimen comes from a study of control samples from healthy donors and cancer patients. The data were produced by immunoSEQ multiplex PCR, yet TCRdb's version contains in-frame clones alone and is incomplete. The table shows hundreds of thousands of clones, with around 90% occurring only once. Germline V gene sequence: CDR1 KGHSH, CDR2 LQKENI. The CDR3 has 15 amino acids. V shed 3 bases, J shed 7 bases, and the junction held 7 bases outside the gene matches. This sequence was found in a middle-aged man with head and neck cancer. Source material: PBMCs. The rearrangement joins TRBV18 to TRBJ2-1; 9 nucleotides match TRBD2. The CDR3 nucleotides are TGTGCCAGCTCACCCCTAGCGGGGTTTAGGAATGAGCAGTTCTTC. It encodes CASSPLAGFRNEQFF.